This TCR beta chain originates from a study of blood T cell repertoires in COVID-19. This CDR3 is 15 amino acids long. Trimming removed 6 bases from V and 3 bases from J; junction bases left unmatched: 7. Germline V CDR1 and CDR2: MNHEY, SMNVEV (reference sequence). Assay used: immunoSEQ multiplex PCR; TCRdb lists only in-frame clones, some missing. The table lists over 200,000 clones, approximately 80% of them singletons. Sequenced input: peripheral blood. The sequence was collected from a woman at least 80 years old with active or convalescent COVID-19. This chain joins TRBV27 and TRBJ2-3; 9 bases line up with TRBD2. The CDR3 region has the DNA TGTGCCAGCAGCCGATCACTAGCGGGTACAGATACGCAGTATTTT. It is translated as CASSRSLAGTDTQYF.